Presented here are 30 T cell receptor beta chains from one specimen sequenced in a study of cytomegalovirus exposure and HLA in healthy donors. This PCR relied on a set of 60 Vbeta primers and 13 Jbeta primers. Profiling relied on immunoSEQ multiplex PCR, and the TCRdb table lists in-frame clones only, not all of them. Here the sample table reports about 110,000 clones. Input material: PBMCs. The receptor source for this set is a man aged 25-45 years in good health and CMV-seronegative.

The chain links TRBV5-1 to TRBJ2-2, with D hard to call. Germline CDR1 is SGHRS and CDR2 is YFSETQ. The CDR3 consists of 13 residues. V lost 5 bases to trimming and J lost 7 bases, with 12 bases between them. This CDR3 is CASRFGPNGELFF. For the CDR3, the DNA is TGCGCCAGCAGATTTGGCCCCAACGGGGAGCTGTTTTTT.

The rearrangement links TRBV5-5 to TRBJ1-1; weak D call: TRBD1 (6 bases). This CDR3 has 13 residues. Germline lookup yields CDR1 SGHKS and CDR2 YYEKEE (reference sequence). The germline V and J ends were trimmed by 2 bases and 3 bases, with 8 bases remaining between them. The CDR3 DNA is TGTGCCAGCAGCTTACAGGGTGACACTGAAGCTTTCTTT. This encodes CASSLQGDTEAFF.

This chain uses TRBV9 with TRBJ2-3; D uncertain. The germline CDR1 and CDR2 sequences are SGDLS and YYNGEE. With 1 base removed from V and 4 bases from J, the gap between germline ends came to 7 bases. The CDR3 is 13 residues long. CDR3 region: CASSVLLSDTQYF. Here the CDR3 DNA reads TGTGCCAGCAGCGTATTACTTTCAGATACGCAGTATTTT.

V is TRBV5-4 and J is TRBJ2-5; perhaps TRBD1 as D (7 bases). CDR1 is SGHNT and CDR2 is YYREEE in the germline V gene (reference sequence). The CDR3 runs to 16 residues. The ends were cut back, 1 base at V and 4 bases at J, with 17 bases in the middle. CDR3 residues: CASSLLSGGQVETQYF. The CDR3 DNA sequence: TGTGCCAGCAGCTTGTTATCAGGGGGGCAAGTAGAGACCCAGTACTTC.

The V and J genes are TRBV6-1 and TRBJ1-5; 7 nucleotides match TRBD1. With V trimmed by 4 bases and J by 4 bases, 4 bases remained unmatched. CDR1 MNHNS and CDR2 SASEGT come from the germline V gene. The CDR3 covers 14 residues. For the CDR3, the DNA is TGTGCCAGCAGTGGACAGGGAGCGAATCAGCCCCAGCATTTT. The encoded protein is CASSGQGANQPQHF.

The chain links TRBV5-1 to TRBJ2-7; TRBD1 aligns across 8 bases. The CDR3 covers 15 residues. In germline, CDR1 is SGHRS, CDR2 YFSETQ. The ends lost 1 base at V and 6 bases at J; junction bases unmatched: 9. The CDR3 loop is CASSLYRGARGEQYF. CDR3 coding DNA: TGCGCCAGCAGCTTGTACAGGGGGGCCAGGGGCGAGCAGTACTTC.

The rearrangement joins TRBV27 to TRBJ1-5; 7 bases line up with TRBD1. The length of the CDR3 is 15 residues. Unmatched junction bases numbered 12, after V lost 2 bases and J lost 11 bases. Germline loops: CDR1 MNHEY, CDR2 SMNVEV (reference sequence). The CDR3 DNA is TGTGCCAGCAGTTTAGGGGCCTTCGGGACAGCGGCCCAGCATTTT. It is translated as CASSLGAFGTAAQHF.

The V call is TRBV6-6, the J call TRBJ1-5; D is undetermined. V was clipped by 7 bases and J by 7 bases, with 14 bases between them. Germline loops: CDR1 MNHNY, CDR2 SVGAGI (reference sequence). The CDR3 is made up of 13 amino acids. CDR3 region: CASTPSVIQPQHF. The CDR3 DNA sequence: TGTGCCAGCACCCCCTCGGTTATACAGCCCCAGCATTTT.

The rearrangement uses TRBV9 and TRBJ2-5, with D maybe TRBD1 (5 bases). Trimming stripped 0 bases from V and 4 bases from J, with 7 bases between. CDR1 and CDR2 from the germline V gene are SGDLS and YYNGEE. The CDR3 runs to 13 residues. The CDR3 DNA reads TGTGCCAGCAGCGTAGGAAGGGGAGAGACCCAGTACTTC. Translation gives CASSVGRGETQYF.

The rearrangement links TRBV28 to TRBJ1-1; 8 positions agree with TRBD1. CDR1 is MDHEN and CDR2 is SYDVKM in the germline V gene. The ends lost 0 bases at V and 6 bases at J; junction bases unmatched: 0. CDR3 length: 13 residues. The CDR3 loop reads CASSLWTGAEAFF. DNA for the CDR3: TGTGCCAGCAGTTTATGGACAGGGGCTGAAGCTTTCTTT.

The V call is TRBV2, the J call TRBJ1-2, with 8 nucleotides matching TRBD1. The V segment lost 4 bases and the J segment 4 bases; nucleotides outside the gene matches: 5. Germline V lookup: CDR1 SNHLY, CDR2 FYNNEI. The CDR3 spans 14 residues. This chain's CDR3 is CASSGGDRLYGYTF. The CDR3 bases are TGTGCCAGCAGTGGGGGGGACAGGCTCTATGGCTACACCTTC.

This chain uses TRBV14 with TRBJ2-6; 7 bases match TRBD1. The CDR3 is made up of 20 amino acids. From germline, CDR1 is SGHDN and CDR2 FVKESK. Trimming cost V 1 base and J 2 bases; bases outside gene matches: 14. CDR3: CASSQGRVGQAVAGANVLTF. CDR3 bases: TGTGCCAGCAGCCAAGGAAGAGTCGGACAGGCTGTGGCTGGGGCCAACGTCCTGACTTTC.

J is TRBJ2-3 and V is TRBV6-4; TRBD2 matches at 10 bases. This CDR3 has 16 amino acids. Germline-derived CDR1 and CDR2 are MRHNA and SNTAGT. With V trimmed by 3 bases and J by 5 bases, 8 bases remained unmatched. CDR3 sequence (DNA): TGTGCCAGCAGTGAACGAGCGGGGGGGCCGAAAGATACGCAGTATTTT. Translating gives CASSERAGGPKDTQYF.

The J gene is TRBJ2-7, the V gene TRBV7-9, with D tentatively TRBD2 (6 bases). The CDR3 contains 12 residues. V lost 6 bases and J 7 bases, leaving 13 bases between the germline ends. CDR1 is SEHNR and CDR2 is FQNEAQ in the germline V gene (reference sequence). The CDR3 DNA sequence: TGTGCCAGCAGTACCGACCTAGCGGAGCAGTACTTC. Translation gives CASSTDLAEQYF.

The chain recombines TRBV2 with TRBJ2-5; 15 bases are shared with TRBD2. The CDR3 extends over 16 amino acids. Germline trimming cut 6 bases from V and 7 bases from J; bases unmatched to any gene: 9. Germline V CDR1 and CDR2: SNHLY, FYNNEI. The CDR3 loop reads CASSAPPGLAGGTQYF. In DNA, the CDR3 is TGTGCCAGCAGCGCACCTCCGGGACTAGCGGGGGGGACCCAGTACTTC.

With respect to this clone: In this CDR3 the conserved last residue, phenylalanine or tryptophan, is missing, so a read error is likely. This rearrangement joins TRBV6-6 to TRBJ1-5; a weak D match, TRBD1 (5 bases). Germline CDR1 and CDR2: MNHNY and SVGAGI (reference sequence). Trimming removed 7 bases at V and 0 bases at J, with 10 bases between. The CDR3 totals 14 residues. Here the CDR3 DNA reads TGTGCCAGCATGGGGGGGGATAGCAATCAGCCCCAGCATCTT. Its protein product is CASMGGDSNQPQHL.

The genes are TRBV5-1 and TRBJ1-2; D is possibly TRBD1 (6 bases). Germline V gene lookup returns CDR1 SGHRS and CDR2 YFSETQ. The CDR3 is 13 residues long. V was cut by 4 bases and J by 3 bases, with 10 bases left in between. Written as DNA, the CDR3 is TGCGCCAGCAGCCTGGACAGCTACTATGGCTACACCTTC. Amino acid sequence: CASSLDSYYGYTF. The entire variable domain, with the rest obtained from reference TRBV5-1 and TRBJ1-2, is as follows: KAGVTQTPRYLIKTRGQQVTLSCSPISGHRSVSWYQQTPGQGLQFLFEYFSETQRNKGNFPGRFSGRQFSNSRSEMNVSTLELGDSALYLCASSLDSYYGYTFGSGTRLTVV.

The chain couples TRBV10-3 to TRBJ1-2, with 10 positions matching TRBD1. This CDR3 region has 12 residues. J was trimmed by 6 bases and V by 7 bases; bases with no gene match: 2. Germline values: CDR1 ENHRY, CDR2 SYGVKD. CDR3 protein: CAIMDRGNGYTF. CDR3 DNA: TGTGCCATCATGGACAGGGGGAATGGCTACACCTTC.

CDR3 protein: CASSSGSPNEKLFF. The CDR3 DNA sequence: TGCGCCAGCAGCTCTGGGAGTCCTAATGAAAAACTGTTTTTT. The V gene is TRBV5-1, the J gene TRBJ1-4; D ambiguous. The germline V gene has CDR1 SGHRS and CDR2 YFSETQ. V lost 3 bases, J lost 3 bases, and 9 bases lay in between. The CDR3 consists of 14 residues.

The chain recombines TRBV6-5 with TRBJ1-1; 8 bases match TRBD1. The junction had 7 bases not matched to a gene; V was cut back by 7 bases and J by 3 bases. This CDR3 spans 14 amino acids. CDR1 and CDR2 from the germline V gene are MNHEY and SVGAGI. CDR3 bases: TGTGCCAGCATCGGACAGGGATTATACACTGAAGCTTTCTTT. Protein: CASIGQGLYTEAFF.

The CDR3 region has the DNA TGTGCCTGGTCGGCGCGGACAGATACGCAGTATTTT. The encoded protein is CAWSARTDTQYF. The V and J genes are TRBV7-2 and TRBJ2-3; no clear D. The CDR3 is made up of 12 amino acids. V gave up 11 bases and J gave up 3 bases, with 12 bases separating them. The germline V gene encodes CDR1 SGHTA and CDR2 FQGNSA.

This chain connects TRBV28 to TRBJ2-3, with 8 bases that match TRBD1. The CDR3 loop spans 14 amino acids. CDR1 MDHEN and CDR2 SYDVKM come from the germline V gene. V lost 4 bases, J lost 3 bases, and 3 bases stayed unmatched. This CDR3 is CASSWTGSTDTQYF. Here the CDR3 DNA reads TGTGCCAGCAGTTGGACAGGGTCAACAGATACGCAGTATTTT.

J is TRBJ2-3 and V is TRBV7-9, with 13 bases fitting TRBD2. This CDR3 is built from 16 residues. Germline loops: CDR1 SEHNR, CDR2 FQNEAQ (reference sequence). Trimming cost V 5 bases and J 2 bases; bases outside gene matches: 4. The CDR3: CASSVGLAGDTDTQYF. The CDR3 DNA reads as TGTGCCAGCAGCGTCGGACTAGCGGGGGACACAGATACGCAGTATTTT.

This chain connects TRBV5-7 to TRBJ2-7; 7 bases match TRBD2. TRBV5-7 is classed as an ORF, of uncertain function. The length of the CDR3 is 14 residues. V lost 2 bases to trimming and J lost 0 bases; unmatched junction nucleotides: 2. In nucleotides, the CDR3 is TGTGCCAGCAGCTTAGCGGGGCCCTCCTACGAGCAGTACTTC. Protein product: CASSLAGPSYEQYF.

The CDR3 here is CASSSGLGEQFF. In nucleotides, the CDR3 is TGCGCCAGCAGCTCGGGACTGGGTGAGCAGTTCTTC. The chain joins TRBV5-1 to TRBJ2-1, with D perhaps TRBD2 (6 bases). Germline-derived CDR1 and CDR2 are SGHRS and YFSETQ. V was shortened by 3 bases and J by 9 bases, with 10 bases between the two germline ends. The CDR3 covers 12 residues. Filled out from reference TRBV5-1 and TRBJ2-1, the complete variable domain reads KAGVTQTPRYLIKTRGQQVTLSCSPISGHRSVSWYQQTPGQGLQFLFEYFSETQRNKGNFPGRFSGRQFSNSRSEMNVSTLELGDSALYLCASSSGLGEQFFGPGTRLTVL.

The chain couples TRBV28 to TRBJ1-1; 11 bases match TRBD1. The trim removed 10 bases at V and 3 bases at J, leaving 4 bases unmatched. The CDR3 length is 13 residues. In germline, CDR1 is MDHEN, CDR2 SYDVKM. The CDR3 region is CATRTGGHTEAFF. For the CDR3, the DNA is TGTGCCACCCGGACAGGGGGCCACACTGAAGCTTTCTTT.

The CDR3 DNA follows: TGTGCCAGTAGTATAGGGAGGGAAAGAGAAAAACTGTTTTTT. Amino acid sequence: CASSIGREREKLFF. This chain uses TRBV19 with TRBJ1-4; D is uncertain. Germline V gene sequence: CDR1 LNHDA, CDR2 SQIVND (reference sequence). The length of the CDR3 is 14 residues. V was shortened by 1 base and J by 8 bases, with 11 bases between the two germline ends.

This sequence joins TRBV5-1 and TRBJ1-5; possible D gene TRBD1, 6 bases. Germline V gives CDR1 SGHRS, CDR2 YFSETQ. The CDR3 loop spans 14 amino acids. V lost 0 bases, J lost 6 bases, and 10 bases lay in between. This CDR3 is CASSLGGLGQPQHF. In nucleotides, the CDR3 is TGCGCCAGCAGCTTGGGGGGGCTAGGTCAGCCCCAGCATTTT.

The chain uses TRBV5-4 and TRBJ2-3; D is undetermined. Germline V gene sequence: CDR1 SGHNT, CDR2 YYREEE (reference sequence). The CDR3 is 14 amino acids. V was cut by 2 bases and J by 1 base, with 8 bases left in between. The CDR3 is CASSFRLGTDTQYF. Here the CDR3 DNA reads TGTGCCAGCAGCTTTCGACTGGGCACAGATACGCAGTATTTT.

CDR3 coding DNA: TGTGCCAGTAGTATACCGTGGACAGCCGGGGAGCTGTTTTTT. It specifies CASSIPWTAGELFF. The chain recombines TRBV19 with TRBJ2-2; D perhaps matches TRBD1 (6 bases). V was cut by 2 bases and J by 6 bases, with 10 bases left in between. The CDR3 sequence is 14 residues long. Germline CDR1 and CDR2: LNHDA and SQIVND (reference sequence).